This record covers a single TCR beta chain. The data originate from a study of T-cell reconstitution after alpha-beta-depleted transplantation in children. TCRbeta library preparation incorporated unique molecular identifiers. TCRdb used MiXCR to reprocess the PCR reads, holding one entry per CDR3 protein. The table lists approximately 1,000,000 distinct CDR3 sequences, about 26% of them singletons. Germline CDR1 KGHSH, CDR2 LQKENI. V lost 4 bases and J 0 bases, leaving 10 bases between the germline ends. The CDR3 contains 15 residues. The receptor's source is a boy in the first two years of life who had a stem cell transplant for SCID, so the T cells may come from the graft donor. The starting material was PBMCs, mostly from graft donor cells, obtained 360 days after TCRalphabeta/CD19-depleted stem cell transplant. This chain links TRBV18 with TRBJ2-1, with D maybe TRBD1 (5 bases). The CDR3 DNA is TGTGCCAGCTCACTGACAGCGCCCTCCTACAATGAGCAGTTCTTC. Protein product: CASSLTAPSYNEQFF.